These 8 T cell receptor beta chains were sequenced from one sample in a study of identical twins (dated by TCRdb to 2016 to 2017). The library was produced with 5' RACE. For sequencing, an Illumina HiSeq 2000 was employed. Using fastp trimming at Q25 and MiXCR clonotype assembly, TCRdb reanalyzed the public sequencing data and kept in-frame beta chains. Here each entry gathers all rows of one CDR3 protein and keeps the most common genes and DNA. Counted in this sample were roughly 750,000 distinct CDR3 sequences; around 20% of them appeared once. Around 4.4% of the sample is in the top ten clones. The same data also contributed to another study, on T cells expressing NK-cell markers.

The source material was PBMCs. These receptor sequences come from a woman aged 18-35 years in good health.

The chain carries TRBV6-6 and TRBJ2-7, with D unclear. The ends were cut back, 2 bases at V and 7 bases at J, with 6 bases in the middle. CDR1 MNHNY and CDR2 SVGAGI come from the germline V gene (reference sequence). CDR3 length equals 11 residues. CDR3 residues: CASSYNVEQYF. As DNA, the CDR3 is TGTGCCAGCAGTTACAATGTTGAGCAGTACTTC.

The J gene is TRBJ2-1, the V gene TRBV5-1; no clear D gene. This CDR3 has 13 amino acids. Germline lookup yields CDR1 SGHRS and CDR2 YFSETQ. V gave up 1 base and J gave up 8 bases, with 10 bases separating them. This chain's CDR3 is CASSLLKVHEQFF. In nucleotides, the CDR3 is TGCGCCAGCAGCTTGCTGAAGGTTCATGAGCAGTTCTTC.

This clonotype showed up just a few times. The chain is built from TRBV28 and TRBJ1-3; 11 positions agree with TRBD1. CDR3 length: 19 amino acids. V lost 5 bases to trimming and J lost 0 bases; unmatched junction nucleotides: 12. Germline CDR1 reads MDHEN; CDR2 reads SYDVKM. For the CDR3, the DNA is TGTGCCAGCAGTAGAAGGGACAGGGGGTTCTGGAGCTCTGGAAACACCATATATTTT. Translation: CASSRRDRGFWSSGNTIYF.

The genes are TRBV20-1 and TRBJ1-3; 8 bases are shared with TRBD1. The junction had 3 bases not matched to a gene; V was cut back by 2 bases and J by 0 bases. The CDR3 totals 15 residues. Germline lookup yields CDR1 DFQATT and CDR2 SNEGSKA (reference sequence). CDR3 nucleotide sequence: TGCAGTGCTAGAAGGACAGGGATCTCTGGAAACACCATATATTTT. Amino acid sequence: CSARRTGISGNTIYF.

This clonotype was counted between two and nine times. The chain uses TRBV7-9 and TRBJ2-1; possibly TRBD1 for D (7 bases). In germline, CDR1 is SEHNR, CDR2 FQNEAQ (reference sequence). The CDR3 is 15 residues long. V was trimmed by 8 bases and J by 1 base, leaving 15 bases between them. This chain's CDR3 is CASPQGDFSYNEQFF. CDR3 sequence (DNA): TGTGCCAGCCCCCAGGGGGACTTTTCCTACAATGAGCAGTTCTTC.

V and J are TRBV7-8 and TRBJ1-4; D might be TRBD1 (6 bases). Trimming removed 3 bases at V and 3 bases at J, with 17 bases between. The CDR3 is 17 amino acids. CDR1 and CDR2 (germline): SGHVS, FQNEAQ. The CDR3 is CASSFRTATHPNEKLFF. CDR3 nucleotides: TGTGCCAGCAGCTTTAGGACAGCTACACACCCTAATGAAAAACTGTTTTTT. The variable domain in full, with the rest retrieved from reference TRBV7-8 and TRBJ1-4, is GAGVSQSPRYKVAKRGQDVALRCDPISGHVSLFWYQQALGQGPEFLTYFQNEAQLDKSGLPSDRFFAERPEGSVSTLKIQRTQQEDSAVYLCASSFRTATHPNEKLFFGSGTQLSVL.

J is TRBJ2-1 and V is TRBV18; 11 bases fit TRBD2. The trim removed 5 bases at V and 3 bases at J, leaving 6 bases unmatched. Per the germline V gene, CDR1 is KGHSH and CDR2 is LQKENI. The CDR3 has 16 residues. Written as DNA, the CDR3 is TGTGCCAGCTCAGCGACCGGGACTAGCGGCTACAATGAGCAGTTCTTC. This encodes CASSATGTSGYNEQFF. The full variable domain, completed using reference TRBV18 and TRBJ2-1, is NAGVMQNPRHLVRRRGQEARLRCSPMKGHSHVYWYRQLPEEGLKFMVYLQKENIIDESGMPKERFSAEFPKEGPSILRIQQVVRGDSAAYFCASSATGTSGYNEQFFGPGTRLTVL.

This clonotype was seen at least ten times. The V call is TRBV29-1, the J call TRBJ2-7; D might be TRBD2 (6 bases). Germline loops: CDR1 SQVTM, CDR2 ANQGSEA. The CDR3 loop spans 10 amino acids. V was clipped by 4 bases and J by 6 bases, with 7 bases between them. The CDR3 DNA sequence: TGCAGCGTTGTGCGGGGCGAGCAGTACTTC. Its translation is CSVVRGEQYF.